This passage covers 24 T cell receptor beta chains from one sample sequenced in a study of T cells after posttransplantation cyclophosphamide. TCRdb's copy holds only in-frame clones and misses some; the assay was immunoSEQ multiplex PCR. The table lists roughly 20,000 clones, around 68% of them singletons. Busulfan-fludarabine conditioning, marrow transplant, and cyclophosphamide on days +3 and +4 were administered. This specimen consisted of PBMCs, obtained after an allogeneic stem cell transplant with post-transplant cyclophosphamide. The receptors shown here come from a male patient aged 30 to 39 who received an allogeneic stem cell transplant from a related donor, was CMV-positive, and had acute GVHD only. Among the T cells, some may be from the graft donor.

CDR3 sequence: CASSGLPQRGGGGEQFF. CDR3 in DNA: TGTGCCAGCAGCGGTCTTCCGCAGCGGGGGGGCGGGGGTGAGCAGTTCTTC. J is TRBJ2-1 and V is TRBV21-1; TRBD2 is taken as the D call from the table, unchecked against the DNA. TRBV21-1 is a documented pseudogene. The CDR3 contains 17 residues.

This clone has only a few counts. As DNA, the CDR3 is TGTGCCAGCAGTTTAAAGTCCCCCAGAAAACTGTTTTTT. This codes for CASSLKSPRKLFF. The rearrangement links TRBV28 to TRBJ1-4; D unresolved. Germline V lookup: CDR1 MDHEN, CDR2 SYDVKM. The V end was cut by 2 bases, the J end by 10 bases, with 11 bases between. The CDR3 totals 13 residues.

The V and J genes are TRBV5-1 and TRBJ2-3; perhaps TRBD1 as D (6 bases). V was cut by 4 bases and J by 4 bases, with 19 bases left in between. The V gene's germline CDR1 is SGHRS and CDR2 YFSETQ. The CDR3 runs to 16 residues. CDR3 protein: CASSARTVFTPDTQYF. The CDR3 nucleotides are TGCGCCAGCAGCGCCCGGACAGTTTTTACTCCAGATACGCAGTATTTT.

The CDR3 loop is CAISESGTGKKEAFF. The CDR3 coding sequence is TGTGCCATCAGTGAGTCTGGGACAGGCAAAAAAGAAGCTTTCTTT. This sequence joins TRBV10-3 and TRBJ1-1; 8 bases line up with TRBD1. The CDR3 is 15 residues long. Germline V CDR1 and CDR2: ENHRY, SYGVKD. The V gene end was trimmed by 0 bases and the J gene end by 8 bases; junction bases not matched to a gene: 8.

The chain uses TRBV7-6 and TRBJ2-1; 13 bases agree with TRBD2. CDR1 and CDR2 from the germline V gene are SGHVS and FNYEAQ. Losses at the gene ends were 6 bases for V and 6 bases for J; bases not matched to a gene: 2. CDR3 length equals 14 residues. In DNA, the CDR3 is TGTGCCAGCAGTACTAGCGGGGGGGCCAATGAGCAGTTCTTC. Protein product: CASSTSGGANEQFF.

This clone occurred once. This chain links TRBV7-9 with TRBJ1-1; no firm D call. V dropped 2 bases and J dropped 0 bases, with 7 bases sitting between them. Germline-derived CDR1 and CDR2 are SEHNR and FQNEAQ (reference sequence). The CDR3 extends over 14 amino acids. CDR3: CASSLRTMNTEAFF. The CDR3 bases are TGTGCCAGCAGCTTAAGAACTATGAACACTGAAGCTTTCTTT.

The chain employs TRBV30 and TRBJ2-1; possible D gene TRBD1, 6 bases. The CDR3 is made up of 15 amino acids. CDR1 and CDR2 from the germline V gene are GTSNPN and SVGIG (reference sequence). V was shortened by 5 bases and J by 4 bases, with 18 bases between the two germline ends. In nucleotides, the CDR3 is TGTGCCTGGGCCAAAACCGGGACATTTTACAATGAGCAGTTCTTC. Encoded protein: CAWAKTGTFYNEQFF.

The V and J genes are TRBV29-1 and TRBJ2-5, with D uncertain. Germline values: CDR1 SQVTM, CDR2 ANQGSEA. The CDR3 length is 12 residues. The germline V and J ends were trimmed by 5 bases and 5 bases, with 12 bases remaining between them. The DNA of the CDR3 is TGCAGCGTTATCCTAGGAAGCGAGACCCAGTACTTC. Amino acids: CSVILGSETQYF.

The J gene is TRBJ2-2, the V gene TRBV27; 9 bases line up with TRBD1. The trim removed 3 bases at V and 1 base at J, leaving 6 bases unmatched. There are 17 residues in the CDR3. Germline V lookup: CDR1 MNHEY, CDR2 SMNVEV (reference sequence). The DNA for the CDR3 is TGTGCCAGCAGTTTCACAGGGGGCTCCTTGAACACCGGGGAGCTGTTTTTT. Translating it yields CASSFTGGSLNTGELFF.

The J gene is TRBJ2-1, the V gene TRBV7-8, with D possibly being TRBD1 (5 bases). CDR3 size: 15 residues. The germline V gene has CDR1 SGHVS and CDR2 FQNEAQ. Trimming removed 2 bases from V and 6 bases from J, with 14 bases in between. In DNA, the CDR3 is TGTGCCAGCAGCTTAACCGGACACACTTCCAATGAGCAGTTCTTC. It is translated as CASSLTGHTSNEQFF.

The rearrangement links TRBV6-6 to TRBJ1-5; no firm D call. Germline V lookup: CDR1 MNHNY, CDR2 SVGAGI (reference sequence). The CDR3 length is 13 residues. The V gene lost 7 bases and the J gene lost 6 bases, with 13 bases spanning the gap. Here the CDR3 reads CASNAVVTQPQHF. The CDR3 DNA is TGTGCCAGCAATGCGGTGGTAACTCAGCCCCAGCATTTT.

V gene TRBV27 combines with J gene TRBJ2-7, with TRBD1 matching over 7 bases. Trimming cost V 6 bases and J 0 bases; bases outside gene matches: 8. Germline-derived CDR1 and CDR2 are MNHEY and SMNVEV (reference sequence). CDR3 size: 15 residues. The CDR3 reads CASRPTGVRSYEQYF. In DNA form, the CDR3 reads TGTGCCAGCAGACCTACAGGGGTCCGCTCCTACGAGCAGTACTTC.

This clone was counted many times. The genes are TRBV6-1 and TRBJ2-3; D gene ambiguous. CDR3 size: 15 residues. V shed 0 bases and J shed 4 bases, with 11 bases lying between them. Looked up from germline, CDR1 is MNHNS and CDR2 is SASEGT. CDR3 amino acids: CASSEARSNPDTQYF. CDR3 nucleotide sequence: TGTGCCAGCAGTGAAGCGCGGTCCAACCCAGATACGCAGTATTTT.

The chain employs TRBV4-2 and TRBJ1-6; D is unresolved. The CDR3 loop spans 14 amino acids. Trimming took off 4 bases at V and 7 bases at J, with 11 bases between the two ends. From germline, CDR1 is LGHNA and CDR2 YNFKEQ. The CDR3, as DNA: TGTGCCAGCAGCCCTTGGGAGGGAAATTCACCCCTCCACTTT. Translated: CASSPWEGNSPLHF.

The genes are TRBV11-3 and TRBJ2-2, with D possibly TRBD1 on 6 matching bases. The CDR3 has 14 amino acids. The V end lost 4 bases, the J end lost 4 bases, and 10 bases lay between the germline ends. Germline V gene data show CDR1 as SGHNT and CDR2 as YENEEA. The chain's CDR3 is CASSSTGLTGELFF. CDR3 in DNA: TGTGCCAGCAGCTCAACAGGGCTCACCGGGGAGCTGTTTTTT.

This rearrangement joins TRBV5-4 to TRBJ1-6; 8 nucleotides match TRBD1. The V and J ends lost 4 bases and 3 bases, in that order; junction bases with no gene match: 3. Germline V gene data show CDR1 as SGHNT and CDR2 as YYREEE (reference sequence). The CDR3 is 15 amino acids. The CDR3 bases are TGTGCCAGCAGCCCAGGACAGGGCTATAATTCACCCCTCCACTTT. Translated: CASSPGQGYNSPLHF.

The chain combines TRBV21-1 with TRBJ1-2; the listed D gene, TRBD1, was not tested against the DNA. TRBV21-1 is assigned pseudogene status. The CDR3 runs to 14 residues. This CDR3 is CASSKGTGNYGYTF. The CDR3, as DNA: TGTGCCAGCAGCAAAGGGACAGGGAACTATGGCTACACCTTC.

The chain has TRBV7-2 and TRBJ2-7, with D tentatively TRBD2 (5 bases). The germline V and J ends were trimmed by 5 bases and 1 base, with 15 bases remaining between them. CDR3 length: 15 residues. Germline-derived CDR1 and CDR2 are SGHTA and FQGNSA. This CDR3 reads CASSQTPGYSYEQYF. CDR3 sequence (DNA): TGTGCCAGCAGCCAGACCCCGGGGTATTCCTACGAGCAGTACTTC.

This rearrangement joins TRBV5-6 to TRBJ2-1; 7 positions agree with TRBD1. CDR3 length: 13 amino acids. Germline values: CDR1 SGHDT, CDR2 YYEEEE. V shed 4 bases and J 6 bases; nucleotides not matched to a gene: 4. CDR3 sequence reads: CASSLDRVNEQFF. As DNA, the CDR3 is TGTGCCAGCAGCCTCGACAGGGTCAATGAGCAGTTCTTC.

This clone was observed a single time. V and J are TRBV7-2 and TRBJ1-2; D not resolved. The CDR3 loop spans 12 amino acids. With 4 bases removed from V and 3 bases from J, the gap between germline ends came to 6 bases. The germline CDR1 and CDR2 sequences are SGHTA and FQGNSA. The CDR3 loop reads CASSSLDYGYTF. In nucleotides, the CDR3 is TGTGCCAGCAGCTCCCTTGACTATGGCTACACCTTC.

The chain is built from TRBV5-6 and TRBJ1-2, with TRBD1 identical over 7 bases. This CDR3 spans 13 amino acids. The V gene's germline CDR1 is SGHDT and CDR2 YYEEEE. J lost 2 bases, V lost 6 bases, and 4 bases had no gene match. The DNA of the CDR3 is TGTGCCAGCATGCGGACAGGAAACTATGGCTACACCTTC. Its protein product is CASMRTGNYGYTF.

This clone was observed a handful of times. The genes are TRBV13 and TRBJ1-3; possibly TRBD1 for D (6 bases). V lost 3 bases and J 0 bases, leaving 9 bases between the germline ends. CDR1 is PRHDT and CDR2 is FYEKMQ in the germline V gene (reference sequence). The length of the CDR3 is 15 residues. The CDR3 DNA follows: TGTGCCAGCAGCTTTCGGACAGCCTCTGGAAACACCATATATTTT. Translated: CASSFRTASGNTIYF.

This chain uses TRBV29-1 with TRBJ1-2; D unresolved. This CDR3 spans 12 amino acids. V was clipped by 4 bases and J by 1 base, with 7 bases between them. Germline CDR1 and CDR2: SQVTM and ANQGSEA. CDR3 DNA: TGCAGCGTTGCCCCCGGTAACTATGGCTACACCTTC. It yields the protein CSVAPGNYGYTF.

The CDR3 here is CASSERGTSSGYTF. CDR3 DNA sequence: TGTGCCAGCAGTGAACGGGGGACCTCAAGCGGCTACACCTTC. The chain is built from TRBV2 and TRBJ1-2; maybe TRBD1 (5 bases). The CDR3 length is 14 residues. The V gene lost 2 bases and the J gene lost 8 bases, with 15 bases spanning the gap. Germline V gives CDR1 SNHLY, CDR2 FYNNEI.